Listed here is a single TCR beta chain. This record comes from a study of blood T cell repertoires in COVID-19. Sequencing used immunoSEQ multiplex PCR; TCRdb keeps in-frame clones, though not all of them. The sample holds about 250,000 clones; 65% to 85% are singletons and the top ten take 4.5% to 6.5%. Germline V gene lookup returns CDR1 MNHEY and CDR2 SVGAGI. The CDR3 covers 16 residues. V shed 4 bases, J shed 4 bases, and the junction held 9 bases outside the gene matches. Sequenced input: peripheral blood. The genes are TRBV6-5 and TRBJ2-3; 9 bases fit TRBD1. The source of this sequence is a man older than 75 with acute or convalescent COVID-19. The CDR3 spells CASSLTRTGGSDTQYF. Here the CDR3 DNA reads TGTGCCAGCAGTTTAACCCGAACAGGGGGCTCAGATACGCAGTATTTT.